A single sample gave rise to the 19 T cell receptor beta chains below, sequenced in a study of T-cell reconstitution after alpha-beta-depleted transplantation in children. The library targeted TCRbeta and was prepared with unique molecular identifiers. From the PCR reads, TCRdb called clonotypes with MiXCR, one entry per CDR3 protein. This table holds under 50,000 distinct CDR3 sequences, around 50% found once. The sample in question was peripheral blood, obtained before TCRalphabeta/CD19-depleted stem cell transplant. The receptor source for this set is a boy in the first two years of life with SCID, due to receive a stem cell transplant.

In this sample, this clonotype turned up a few times. V and J are TRBV7-9 and TRBJ2-3; 8 nucleotides align to TRBD2. CDR3 length equals 17 residues. The ends lost 3 bases at V and 4 bases at J; junction bases unmatched: 12. Germline V CDR1 and CDR2: SEHNR, FQNEAQ (reference sequence). The CDR3 spells CASSLGTRSRDADTQYF. For the CDR3, the DNA is TGTGCCAGCAGCTTGGGGACTAGGTCCCGAGACGCAGATACGCAGTATTTT.

J is TRBJ2-3 and V is TRBV27; 9 positions agree with TRBD2. The CDR3 runs to 16 residues. V dropped 3 bases and J dropped 6; count of bases not matched to a gene: 10. The germline CDR1 and CDR2 sequences are MNHEY and SMNVEV (reference sequence). The CDR3 region is CASSLGLAGWADTQYF. DNA of the CDR3: TGTGCCAGCAGTTTGGGACTAGCTGGTTGGGCCGATACGCAGTATTTT.

There are a few counts of this clonotype. The chain joins TRBV5-1 to TRBJ2-7; 8 bases line up with TRBD1. CDR3 size: 13 residues. Germline V gene data show CDR1 as SGHRS and CDR2 as YFSETQ. The trim removed 0 bases at V and 6 bases at J, leaving 2 bases unmatched. This CDR3 reads CASSLDRGFEQYF. In DNA form, the CDR3 reads TGCGCCAGCAGCTTGGACAGGGGGTTCGAGCAGTACTTC.

This clonotype turned up a few times. The rearrangement uses TRBV5-1 and TRBJ2-3, with TRBD2 matching 7 bases. Germline loops: CDR1 SGHRS, CDR2 YFSETQ. This CDR3 region has 15 residues. J was trimmed by 1 base and V by 0 bases; bases with no gene match: 2. CDR3 nucleotide sequence: TGCGCCAGCAGCTTGGAGGCGGGAGGCACAGATACGCAGTATTTT. It encodes CASSLEAGGTDTQYF.

This chain uses TRBV7-9 with TRBJ2-2; D uncertain. Germline V gene lookup returns CDR1 SEHNR and CDR2 FQNEAQ (reference sequence). The CDR3 contains 17 residues. V was clipped by 2 bases and J by 0 bases, with 13 bases between them. CDR3 nucleotide sequence: TGTGCCAGCAGCTTAAATGCTCTCTCTGCGAACACCGGGGAGCTGTTTTTT. It encodes CASSLNALSANTGELFF.

This rearrangement joins TRBV20-1 to TRBJ2-1, with no clear D. Germline CDR1 is DFQATT and CDR2 is SNEGSKA (reference sequence). There are 10 residues in the CDR3. Deletions cut 7 bases from V and 3 bases from J, with 4 bases between. Here the CDR3 DNA reads TGCAGTGGAAACTACAATGAGCAGTTCTTC. Its protein is CSGNYNEQFF.

This clonotype was observed a few times. The chain combines TRBV25-1 with TRBJ2-3; D gene uncertain. CDR1 is MGHDK and CDR2 is SYGVNS in the germline V gene. V was shortened by 1 base and J by 4 bases, with 15 bases between the two germline ends. The CDR3 consists of 16 residues. The CDR3 DNA follows: TGTGCCAGCAGTGAATTCCTGGCAACGGCCGCAGATACGCAGTATTTT. Amino acid sequence: CASSEFLATAADTQYF.

This clonotype was picked up a small number of times. The chain employs TRBV14 and TRBJ2-3; 15 bases agree with TRBD2. V was pared by 4 bases and J by 0 bases, with 8 bases of the junction left unmatched. The germline V gene has CDR1 SGHDN and CDR2 FVKESK. CDR3 length: 19 amino acids. This CDR3 reads CASSPGTSGGTISTDTQYF. The DNA for the CDR3 is TGTGCCAGCAGCCCCGGGACTAGCGGGGGGACTATCAGCACAGATACGCAGTATTTT. Full variable domain (remainder filled in from reference TRBV14 and TRBJ2-3): EAGVTQFPSHSVIEKGQTVTLRCDPISGHDNLYWYRRVMGKEIKFLLHFVKESKQDESGMPNNRFLAERTGGTYSTLKVQPAELEDSGVYFCASSPGTSGGTISTDTQYFGPGTRLTVL.

The gene calls are TRBV7-8 and TRBJ2-7; 11 nucleotides align to TRBD1. With V trimmed by 4 bases and J by 2 bases, 7 bases remained unmatched. Germline V gives CDR1 SGHVS, CDR2 FQNEAQ. This CDR3 is built from 16 residues. CDR3 sequence: CASSSRDRGIPYEQYF. CDR3 sequence (DNA): TGTGCCAGCAGCTCCCGGGACAGGGGGATCCCCTACGAGCAGTACTTC.

This sequence joins TRBV10-1 and TRBJ2-3, with D possibly being TRBD1 (6 bases). This CDR3 contains 14 residues. Trimming took 8 bases from V and 4 from J, leaving 16 bases between them. Germline assignment: CDR1 WNHNN and CDR2 SYGVQD (reference sequence). The CDR3 DNA sequence: TGCGCCAGCCGGGCAGGGGCCTCCGCAGATACGCAGTATTTT. As protein: CASRAGASADTQYF.

This clonotype showed up just a few times. The chain is built from TRBV9 and TRBJ2-1; 8 nucleotides match TRBD2. The trim removed 4 bases at V and 6 bases at J, leaving 12 bases unmatched. Germline V CDR1 and CDR2: SGDLS, YYNGEE. CDR3 length: 16 amino acids. Here the CDR3 DNA reads TGTGCCAGCAGCCCAAGGGCGGGGGGCCTCATCAATGAGCAGTTCTTC. Translation gives CASSPRAGGLINEQFF.

V and J are TRBV29-1 and TRBJ1-2; 8 nucleotides align to TRBD1. The ends lost 4 bases at V and 8 bases at J; junction bases unmatched: 9. Per the germline V gene, CDR1 is SQVTM and CDR2 is ANQGSEA. The CDR3 totals 13 residues. The CDR3 coding sequence is TGCAGCGTTGGGCCGGGACAGGAGCGGGGCTACACCTTC. Amino acids: CSVGPGQERGYTF. The full variable domain, with the rest looked up from reference TRBV29-1 and TRBJ1-2, is SAVISQKPSRDICQRGTSLTIQCQVDSQVTMMFWYRQQPGQSLTLIATANQGSEATYESGFVIDKFPISRPNLTFSTLTVSNMSPEDSSIYLCSVGPGQERGYTFGSGTRLTVV.

This clonotype showed up many times. CDR3 in DNA: TGCGCCAGCAGCTCGCCCGGGGGGGGGTACAATGAGCAGTTCTTC. Translated: CASSSPGGGYNEQFF. V usage is TRBV4-1 and J usage is TRBJ2-1; 8 bases align to TRBD2. The CDR3 loop spans 15 amino acids. Germline V gene sequence: CDR1 MGHRA, CDR2 YSYEKL. The V gene end was trimmed by 5 bases and the J gene end by 4 bases; junction bases not matched to a gene: 7.

The chain combines TRBV7-8 with TRBJ2-7; 9 bases are a match to TRBD1. V lost 2 bases to trimming and J lost 0 bases; unmatched junction nucleotides: 2. The CDR3 is made up of 15 amino acids. CDR1 and CDR2 (germline): SGHVS, FQNEAQ. The CDR3 region has the DNA TGTGCCAGCAGCTTAAAACAGGGGGCCTCCTACGAGCAGTACTTC. This translates into CASSLKQGASYEQYF.

V gene TRBV5-1 combines with J gene TRBJ1-3; D unresolved. The CDR3 extends over 14 amino acids. Germline V lookup: CDR1 SGHRS, CDR2 YFSETQ. The V end was cut by 0 bases, the J end by 0 bases, with 4 bases between. CDR3: CASSLGHSGNTIYF. The CDR3 nucleotides read TGCGCCAGCAGCTTGGGACACTCTGGAAACACCATATATTTT.

The chain joins TRBV4-1 to TRBJ2-3; the match to TRBD2 covers 7 bases. Germline-derived CDR1 and CDR2 are MGHRA and YSYEKL. V lost 5 bases and J lost 2; bases outside the gene matches: 4. The CDR3 extends over 14 amino acids. In nucleotides, the CDR3 is TGCGCCAGCAGCTACGGGGACTACACAGATACGCAGTATTTT. This translates into CASSYGDYTDTQYF.

The CDR3 DNA reads TGTGCCAGCTCACCACAGGGAGCTGAAGCTTTCTTT. Residues: CASSPQGAEAFF. The chain links TRBV18 to TRBJ1-1; D call uncertain. The V end was cut by 1 base, the J end by 6 bases, with 6 bases between. The CDR3 runs to 12 residues. Germline CDR1 is KGHSH and CDR2 is LQKENI.

The chain recombines TRBV5-6 with TRBJ1-2; D may be TRBD1 (6 bases). In germline, CDR1 is SGHDT, CDR2 YYEEEE. V lost 2 bases, J lost 8 bases, and 16 bases lay in between. The CDR3 runs to 14 residues. The DNA of the CDR3 is TGTGCCAGCAGCTTTATGAGCCGGAGGGGGGGCTACACCTTC. This sequence encodes CASSFMSRRGGYTF.

This chain joins TRBV5-4 and TRBJ2-1; D tentatively reads TRBD1 or TRBD2 (5 bases each). The CDR3 extends over 21 amino acids. Trimming cost V 9 bases and J 2 bases, with 36 bases left between them. Germline V CDR1 and CDR2: SGHNT, YYREEE (reference sequence). The CDR3 protein is CAMSLGLPGMGQRRTYNEQFF. The CDR3 DNA reads TGTGCCATGAGCCTGGGGCTCCCGGGAATGGGGCAAAGACGGACCTACAATGAGCAGTTCTTC.